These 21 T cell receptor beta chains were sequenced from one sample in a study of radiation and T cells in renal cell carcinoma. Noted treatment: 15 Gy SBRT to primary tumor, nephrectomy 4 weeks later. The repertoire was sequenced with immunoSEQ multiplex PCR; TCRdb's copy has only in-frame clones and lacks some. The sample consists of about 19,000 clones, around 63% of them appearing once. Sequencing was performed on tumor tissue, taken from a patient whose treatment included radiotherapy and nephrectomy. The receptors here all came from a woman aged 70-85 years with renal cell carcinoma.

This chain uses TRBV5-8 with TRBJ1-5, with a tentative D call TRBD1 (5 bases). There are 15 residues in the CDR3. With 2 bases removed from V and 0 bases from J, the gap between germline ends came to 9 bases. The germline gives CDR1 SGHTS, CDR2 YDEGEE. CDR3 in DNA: TGTGCCAGCAGCTTCCAGGGATTTAGCAATCAGCCCCAGCATTTT. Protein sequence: CASSFQGFSNQPQHF.

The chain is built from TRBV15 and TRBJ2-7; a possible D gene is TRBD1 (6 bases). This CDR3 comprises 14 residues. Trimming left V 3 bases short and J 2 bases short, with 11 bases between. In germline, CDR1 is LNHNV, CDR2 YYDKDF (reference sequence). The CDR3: CATSSGTLTYEQYF. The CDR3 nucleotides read TGTGCCACCAGCAGTGGGACATTAACCTACGAGCAGTACTTC.

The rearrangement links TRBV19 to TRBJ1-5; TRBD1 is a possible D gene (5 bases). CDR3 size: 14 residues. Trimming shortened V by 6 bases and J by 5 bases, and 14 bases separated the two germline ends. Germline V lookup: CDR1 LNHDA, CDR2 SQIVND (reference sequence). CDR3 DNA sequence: TGTGCCAGTAGCCTAGGGACCGCGGATCAGCCCCAGCATTTT. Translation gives CASSLGTADQPQHF.

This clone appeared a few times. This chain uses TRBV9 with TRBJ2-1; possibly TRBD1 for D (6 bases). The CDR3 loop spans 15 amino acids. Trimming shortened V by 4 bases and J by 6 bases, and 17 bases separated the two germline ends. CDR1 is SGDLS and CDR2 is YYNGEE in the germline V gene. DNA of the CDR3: TGTGCCAGCAGCCCACTCGGCCACAGGGCCAATGAGCAGTTCTTC. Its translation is CASSPLGHRANEQFF.

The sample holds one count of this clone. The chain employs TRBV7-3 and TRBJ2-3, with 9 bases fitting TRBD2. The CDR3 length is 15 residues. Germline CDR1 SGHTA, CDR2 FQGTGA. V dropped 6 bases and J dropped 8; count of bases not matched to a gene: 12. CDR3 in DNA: TGTGCCAGCAGGAGAGCGGGGGGCACCGGGAGTACGCAGTATTTT. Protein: CASRRAGGTGSTQYF.

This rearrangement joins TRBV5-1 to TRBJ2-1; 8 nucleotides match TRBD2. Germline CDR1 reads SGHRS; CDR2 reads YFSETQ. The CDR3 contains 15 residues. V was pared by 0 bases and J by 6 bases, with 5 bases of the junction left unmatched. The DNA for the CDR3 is TGCGCCAGCAGCTTGGACAGCGGGGGAATCAATGAGCAGTTCTTC. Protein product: CASSLDSGGINEQFF. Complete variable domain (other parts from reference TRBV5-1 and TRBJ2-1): KAGVTQTPRYLIKTRGQQVTLSCSPISGHRSVSWYQQTPGQGLQFLFEYFSETQRNKGNFPGRFSGRQFSNSRSEMNVSTLELGDSALYLCASSLDSGGINEQFFGPGTRLTVL.

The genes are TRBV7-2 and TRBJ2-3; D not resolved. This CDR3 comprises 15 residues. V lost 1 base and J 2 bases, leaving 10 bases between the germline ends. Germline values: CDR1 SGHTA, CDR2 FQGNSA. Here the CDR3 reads CASSLVRQATDTQYF. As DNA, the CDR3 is TGTGCCAGCAGCTTAGTTAGACAAGCCACAGATACGCAGTATTTT.

The chain's CDR3 is CAWKVQGANNSPLHF. In DNA, the CDR3 is TGTGCCTGGAAGGTACAGGGGGCCAATAATTCACCCCTCCACTTT. The rearrangement uses TRBV30 and TRBJ1-6; 9 positions agree with TRBD1. The germline V gene encodes CDR1 GTSNPN and CDR2 SVGIG (reference sequence). Trimming at V came to 4 bases and at J to 5 bases, leaving 6 bases not matched to a gene. This CDR3 spans 15 amino acids.

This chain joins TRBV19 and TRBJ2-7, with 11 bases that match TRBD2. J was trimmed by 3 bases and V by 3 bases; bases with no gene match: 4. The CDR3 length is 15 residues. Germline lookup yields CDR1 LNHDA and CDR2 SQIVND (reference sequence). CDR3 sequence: CASSITSGGYYEQYF. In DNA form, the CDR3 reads TGTGCCAGTAGTATTACTAGCGGGGGTTACTACGAGCAGTACTTC.

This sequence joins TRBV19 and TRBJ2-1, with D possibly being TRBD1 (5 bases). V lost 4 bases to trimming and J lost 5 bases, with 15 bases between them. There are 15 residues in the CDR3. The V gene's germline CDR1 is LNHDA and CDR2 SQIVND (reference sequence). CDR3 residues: CASSRRTLGDNEQFF. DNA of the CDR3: TGTGCCAGTAGTAGACGGACACTGGGCGACAATGAGCAGTTCTTC.

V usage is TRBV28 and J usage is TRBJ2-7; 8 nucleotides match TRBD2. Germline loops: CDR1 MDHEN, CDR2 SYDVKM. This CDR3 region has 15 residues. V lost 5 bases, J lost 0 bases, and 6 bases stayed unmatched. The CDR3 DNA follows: TGTGCCAGCAGTCCCGGGGGGGTCAGCTCCTACGAGCAGTACTTC. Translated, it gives CASSPGGVSSYEQYF.

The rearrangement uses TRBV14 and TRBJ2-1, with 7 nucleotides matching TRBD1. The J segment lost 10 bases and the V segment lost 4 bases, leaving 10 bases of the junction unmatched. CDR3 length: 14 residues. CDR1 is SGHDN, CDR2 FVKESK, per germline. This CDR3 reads CASSLRQGEFEQFF. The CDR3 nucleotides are TGTGCCAGCAGCCTCCGACAGGGTGAGTTCGAGCAGTTCTTC.

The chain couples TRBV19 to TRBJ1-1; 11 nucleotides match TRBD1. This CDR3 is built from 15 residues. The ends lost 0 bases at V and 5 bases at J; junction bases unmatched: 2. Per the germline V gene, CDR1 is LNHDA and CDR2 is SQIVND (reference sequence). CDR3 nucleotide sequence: TGTGCCAGTAGTATAGAGGGGACAGGGGGAACTGAAGCTTTCTTT. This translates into CASSIEGTGGTEAFF.

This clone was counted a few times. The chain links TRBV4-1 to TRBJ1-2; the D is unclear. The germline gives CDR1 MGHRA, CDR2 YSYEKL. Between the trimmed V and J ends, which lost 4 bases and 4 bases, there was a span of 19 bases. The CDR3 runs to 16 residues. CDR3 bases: TGCGCCAGCAGCCCTTCCCCCGGGATGCTCTCCTATGGCTACACCTTC. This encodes CASSPSPGMLSYGYTF.

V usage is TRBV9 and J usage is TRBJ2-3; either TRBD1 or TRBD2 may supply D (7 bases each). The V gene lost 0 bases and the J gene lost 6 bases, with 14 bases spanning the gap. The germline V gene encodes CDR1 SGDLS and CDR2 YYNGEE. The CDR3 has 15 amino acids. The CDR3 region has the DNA TGTGCCAGCAGCGTAGGGGGAGGGGGCGTGGATACGCAGTATTTT. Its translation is CASSVGGGGVDTQYF.

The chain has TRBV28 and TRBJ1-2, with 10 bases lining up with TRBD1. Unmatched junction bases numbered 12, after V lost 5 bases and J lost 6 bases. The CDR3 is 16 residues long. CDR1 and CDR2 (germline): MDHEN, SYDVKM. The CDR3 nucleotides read TGTGCCAGCAGTGTGGTACAGGACAGGGGGACAAATGGCTACACCTTC. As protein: CASSVVQDRGTNGYTF.

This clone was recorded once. CDR3 in amino acids: CSVGQGTDTQYF. Here the CDR3 DNA reads TGCAGCGTGGGACAGGGGACAGATACGCAGTATTTT. This chain joins TRBV29-1 and TRBJ2-3, with TRBD1 matching 10 bases. The CDR3 loop spans 12 amino acids. From germline, CDR1 is SQVTM and CDR2 ANQGSEA. The junction had 0 bases not matched to a gene; V was cut back by 6 bases and J by 3 bases.

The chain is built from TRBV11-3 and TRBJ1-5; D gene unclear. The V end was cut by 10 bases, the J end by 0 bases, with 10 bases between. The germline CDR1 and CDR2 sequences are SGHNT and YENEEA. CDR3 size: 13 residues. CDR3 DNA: TGTGCCATCCAAGATGATAGCAATCAGCCCCAGCATTTT. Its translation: CAIQDDSNQPQHF. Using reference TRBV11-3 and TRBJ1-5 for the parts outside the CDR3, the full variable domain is EAGVVQSPRYKIIEKKQPVAFWCNPISGHNTLYWYLQNLGQGPELLIRYENEEAVDDSQLPKDRFSAERLKGVDSTLKIQPAELGDSAVYLCAIQDDSNQPQHFGDGTRLSIL.

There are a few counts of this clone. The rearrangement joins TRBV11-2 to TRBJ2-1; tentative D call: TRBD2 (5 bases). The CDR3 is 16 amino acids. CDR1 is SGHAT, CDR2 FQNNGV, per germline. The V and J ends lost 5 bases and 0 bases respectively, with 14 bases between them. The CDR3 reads CASSQRGSGSYNEQFF. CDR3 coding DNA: TGTGCCAGCAGCCAGAGAGGGTCGGGCTCCTACAATGAGCAGTTCTTC.

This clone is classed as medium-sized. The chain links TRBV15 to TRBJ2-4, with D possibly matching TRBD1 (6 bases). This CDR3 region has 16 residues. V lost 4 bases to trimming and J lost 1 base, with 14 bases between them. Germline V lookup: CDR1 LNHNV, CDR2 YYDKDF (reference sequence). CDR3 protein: CATSIRDNEAKNIQYF. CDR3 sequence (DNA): TGTGCCACCAGCATTAGGGACAACGAGGCCAAAAACATTCAGTACTTC.

The CDR3 DNA reads TGTGCCAGCGGGTTAGGCGGCGCTGAAGCTTTCTTT. It yields the protein CASGLGGAEAFF. This chain connects TRBV7-8 to TRBJ1-1; D is unresolved. Germline V gene data show CDR1 as SGHVS and CDR2 as FQNEAQ. The CDR3 covers 12 residues. Trimming removed 8 bases from V and 6 bases from J, with 13 bases in between.